This TCR beta chain was identified during a study of CD8+ T cells in alopecia areata. Study findings and constraints: Affected scalp, especially in alopecia totalis/universalis, had a higher clonality than normal scalp did.

The germline gives CDR1 SQVTM, CDR2 ANQGSEA. The CDR3 extends over 13 amino acids. V was clipped by 6 bases and J by 3 bases; unmatched bases: 1. Sequencing relied on a cDNA template that was reverse transcribed from extracted RNA. Some clones are missing from TCRdb's copy, which holds only in-frame ones; the method was immunoSEQ multiplex PCR. This sample has roughly 170,000 clones, with 50% to 70% found just once. This clone was seen only a few times. The target antigen is unknown. Additional DNA sequences in this sample encode the identical CDR3. The V call is TRBV29-1, the J call TRBJ1-6; TRBD1 aligns across 8 bases. The sequence came from a human donor with alopecia areata. The input for sequencing was CD4+ T cells sorted from blood, taken at week 0. CDR3 bases: TGCAGCGTCGGGACAGGCTATAATTCACCCCTCCACTTT. Amino acids: CSVGTGYNSPLHF. Full variable domain (outside the CDR3, taken from reference TRBV29-1 and TRBJ1-6): SAVISQKPSRDICQRGTSLTIQCQVDSQVTMMFWYRQQPGQSLTLIATANQGSEATYESGFVIDKFPISRPNLTFSTLTVSNMSPEDSSIYLCSVGTGYNSPLHFGNGTRLTVT.